The rows below give T cell receptor beta chains drawn from one sample of a study of long-term antiretroviral therapy in people with HIV. Assay: immunoSEQ multiplex PCR; the TCRdb copy retains only in-frame clones and omits some. The data hold about 31,000 clones, with around 79% observed a single time. This sample comprised unsorted PBMCs, obtained 1.9 years after starting antiretroviral therapy. Receptor source: a man aged 18 to 35 with HIV. Both conserved end residues are part of each CDR3. The D gene is left open where the match is weak. Only some rows state a clone size, as once, few, many or a class for expanded clones.

>.|.|TRBV5-5|TRBJ1-5
CASSLEASRGQPQHF
TGTGCCAGCAGCTTGGAAGCTTCCAGGGGACAGCCCCAGCATTTT
>.|.|TRBV7-8|TRBJ2-4
CASSSTGLNIQYF
TGTGCCAGCAGCTCCACAGGGCTGAACATTCAGTACTTC
>TRBD2|.|TRBV30|TRBJ2-5
CAWRGLAGPETQYF
TGTGCCTGGAGGGGACTAGCGGGGCCAGAGACCCAGTACTTC
>TRBD2|.|TRBV10-3|TRBJ2-3
CAISGTGTSGTDTQYF
TGTGCCATCAGTGGGACCGGGACTAGCGGTACAGATACGCAGTATTTT
>.|.|TRBV2|TRBJ2-5
CASSAGQTGTQYF
TGTGCCAGCAGTGCGGGCCAAACGGGGACCCAGTACTTC
>.|.|TRBV18|TRBJ1-1
CASSPGGVVNTEAFF
TGTGCCAGCTCACCCGGGGGGGTGGTGAACACTGAAGCTTTCTTT
>.|.|TRBV5-1|TRBJ2-3
CASSLGGLSGDTQYF
TGCGCCAGCAGCTTGGGGGGCCTAAGTGGGGATACGCAGTATTTT
>.|.|TRBV7-3|TRBJ2-2
CASSPTATGELFF
TGTGCCAGCAGCCCGACAGCCACCGGGGAGCTGTTTTTT
>.|.|TRBV7-6|TRBJ2-5
CASSLRLETQYF
TGTGCCAGCAGCCTCAGGTTAGAGACCCAGTACTTC
>.|.|TRBV27|TRBJ2-3
CASSPTRSSTDTQYF
TGTGCCAGCAGTCCGACTAGATCTAGCACAGATACGCAGTATTTT
>TRBD1|once|TRBV6-1|TRBJ1-2
CASSKTGGNGYTF
TGTGCCAGCAGTAAAACAGGGGGCAATGGCTACACCTTC
>.|.|TRBV30|TRBJ2-3
CAWRGTSTDTQYF
TGTGCCTGGAGGGGGACTAGCACAGATACGCAGTATTTT
>.|.|TRBV11-1|TRBJ1-1
CASSPRKGVMNTEAFF
TGTGCCAGCAGCCCACGGAAGGGAGTAATGAACACTGAAGCTTTCTTT
>.|.|TRBV25-1|TRBJ1-1
CASSDAQGDTEAFF
TGTGCCAGCAGTGATGCGCAGGGTGACACTGAAGCTTTCTTT
>.|.|TRBV28|TRBJ2-7
CASSLSTGNSYEQYF
TGTGCCAGCAGTTTATCGACAGGAAACTCCTACGAGCAGTACTTC
>.|.|TRBV5-1|TRBJ1-1
CASSFTARGNTEAFF
TGCGCCAGCAGCTTCACGGCACGGGGGAACACTGAAGCTTTCTTT
>.|once|TRBV11-2|TRBJ1-1
CASSYGGGWNTEAFF
TGTGCCAGCAGCTACGGAGGGGGGTGGAACACTGAAGCTTTCTTT
>.|.|TRBV7-8|TRBJ2-1
CASSPGTGNNEQFF
TGTGCCAGCAGCCCCGGGACTGGGAACAATGAGCAGTTCTTC
>TRBD1|.|TRBV19|TRBJ2-1
CASSRTGGVEQFF
TGTGCCAGTAGTAGGACAGGGGGGGTTGAGCAGTTCTTC
>TRBD1|.|TRBV11-3|TRBJ2-5
CASSGTGAETQYF
TGTGCCAGCAGCGGGACAGGGGCAGAGACCCAGTACTTC